This T cell receptor beta chain emerged from a study of blood T cell repertoires in COVID-19. Across the whole study: PBMCs, B-cell-depleted T cells, or T cells provided the cDNA or gDNA that made up the material.

The assay was immunoSEQ multiplex PCR, and TCRdb's table has in-frame clones only and misses some. The table includes about 140,000 clones, 84% detected once. Germline CDR1 reads SGHDN; CDR2 reads FVKESK. Trimming pared 5 bases from V and 2 bases from J, leaving 10 bases between. The CDR3 contains 14 residues. Individuals drawn from 20 to 30 US areas were roughly 18 to 100 years old. Researchers sorted participants into cohorts using their self-reported clinical history. The table lists this clone with a few counts. Input material: PBMCs or T cells enriched from blood (not recorded which). This receptor was obtained from a woman aged 50 to 60 with acute COVID-19. The chain is built from TRBV14 and TRBJ1-3; tentative D call: TRBD1 (5 bases). CDR3 amino acids: CASSSWGAGNTIYF. In nucleotides, the CDR3 is TGTGCCAGCAGCTCGTGGGGGGCTGGAAACACCATATATTTT.